This passage covers 19 T cell receptor beta chains from one sample sequenced in a study of blood T cells in healthy people across ages. Next came a second PCR, run for roughly 6 to 11 cycles, which used a sample-barcoded 5' primer along with a J-beta primer mix. Each CDR3 protein is one row after TCRdb ran MiXCR on the 5' RACE reads. The sample gives around 600,000 distinct CDR3 sequences, more than 45% of which show up once; approximately 23% is in the top ten. Sequenced material: blood. These receptors came from a man aged 80 or over in good health.

V is TRBV6-5 and J is TRBJ2-3; D remains ambiguous. Germline CDR1 MNHEY, CDR2 SVGAGI. This CDR3 is 14 amino acids long. V shed 8 bases and J shed 0 bases, with 12 bases lying between them. The CDR3 DNA is TGTGCCAGCCGGACGGATGCTAGCACAGATACGCAGTATTTT. This codes for CASRTDASTDTQYF.

V gene TRBV9 combines with J gene TRBJ1-2; no clear D. Trimming left V 0 bases short and J 8 bases short, with 11 bases between. The CDR3 is 13 amino acids. Germline V lookup: CDR1 SGDLS, CDR2 YYNGEE. For the CDR3, the DNA is TGTGCCAGCAGCGTAGAGTGGGATCGCGGCTACACCTTC. Amino acids: CASSVEWDRGYTF.

This clonotype was counted only a few times. V usage is TRBV11-2 and J usage is TRBJ2-1, with a weak D call TRBD1 (6 bases). The CDR3 spans 15 residues. V was pared by 2 bases and J by 5 bases, with 13 bases between. Germline V lookup: CDR1 SGHAT, CDR2 FQNNGV. The CDR3 protein is CASSLQPGAHNEQFF. CDR3 DNA sequence: TGTGCCAGCAGCTTACAACCAGGGGCTCACAATGAGCAGTTCTTC.

V usage is TRBV27 and J usage is TRBJ2-5, with D unresolved. The CDR3 is made up of 15 amino acids. Trimming took 2 bases from V and 0 from J, leaving 10 bases between them. Germline V gives CDR1 MNHEY, CDR2 SMNVEV (reference sequence). The chain's CDR3 is CASSLSGPYQETQYF. The DNA of the CDR3 is TGTGCCAGCAGTTTAAGTGGCCCGTACCAAGAGACCCAGTACTTC.

The CDR3 DNA reads as TGCAGTGCTAGAGCCAAGGCGCCCGGGACTAGTTTATACAATGAGCAGTTCTTC. Translated: CSARAKAPGTSLYNEQFF. This chain joins TRBV20-1 and TRBJ2-1; 8 bases are shared with TRBD2. The trim removed 1 base at V and 4 bases at J, leaving 15 bases unmatched. Germline V gene data show CDR1 as DFQATT and CDR2 as SNEGSKA (reference sequence). The CDR3 contains 18 residues.

The sample holds many counts of this clonotype. V is TRBV28 and J is TRBJ1-2; D might be TRBD1 (5 bases). The germline V and J ends were trimmed by 6 bases and 4 bases, with 12 bases remaining between them. The germline V gene has CDR1 MDHEN and CDR2 SYDVKM. This CDR3 has 13 amino acids. CDR3 nucleotide sequence: TGTGCCAGCAGCCGGGGGTCGTCCTATGGCTACACCTTC. Translation gives CASSRGSSYGYTF.

In this sample, this clonotype turned up a few times. V and J are TRBV7-2 and TRBJ2-7; D may match TRBD1 or TRBD2 (6 bases each). The CDR3 has 15 residues. Trimming removed 2 bases at V and 7 bases at J, with 18 bases between. The germline V gene encodes CDR1 SGHTA and CDR2 FQGNSA. The CDR3 loop reads CASSLFTGAEGEQYF. CDR3 in DNA: TGTGCCAGCAGCTTATTTACGGGGGCAGAGGGGGAGCAGTACTTC.

The rearrangement links TRBV12-3 or TRBV12-4 to TRBJ1-5; TRBD1 aligns across 10 bases. J gave up 5 bases and V 4 bases, and 5 bases lay outside the gene matches. The CDR3 covers 15 residues. CDR3 residues: CASSSGQGTDQPQHF. For the CDR3, the DNA is TGTGCCAGCAGTTCGGGACAGGGGACTGATCAGCCCCAGCATTTT.

This chain connects TRBV3-1 to TRBJ1-5; D possibly corresponds to TRBD1 (5 bases). The CDR3 loop spans 14 amino acids. Per germline, CDR1 LGHDT and CDR2 YNNKEL (reference sequence). Trimming pared 0 bases from V and 6 bases from J, leaving 9 bases between. In DNA, the CDR3 is TGTGCCAGCAGCCAAGAGCGGGGGGGTCAGCCCCAGCATTTT. Residues: CASSQERGGQPQHF.

This clonotype was seen once. One end of the junction varies from germline; a read error may be responsible. The chain is built from TRBV25-1 and TRBJ2-1; 9 bases map to TRBD2. The CDR3 is 17 residues long. Per germline, CDR1 MGHDK and CDR2 SYGVNS. This chain's CDR3 is CASSERGGGAAYSEQFF. The CDR3 region has the DNA TGTGCCAGCAGTGAGAGGGGCGGGGGGGCAGCCTACAGTGAGCAGTTCTTC.

The CDR3 DNA sequence: TGTGCCAGTAGCCCCGACAGGGACTTCTATCGTCGCACCTTC. Translated, it gives CASSPDRDFYRRTF. The rearrangement links TRBV19 to TRBJ1-2, with 7 bases that match TRBD1. J was trimmed by 13 bases and V by 6 bases; bases with no gene match: 17. Germline V CDR1 and CDR2: LNHDA, SQIVND (reference sequence). The CDR3 consists of 14 residues.

In its sample, this clonotype was seen many times. The chain carries TRBV6-6 and TRBJ2-7; 12 bases are shared with TRBD2. V lost 2 bases and J lost 2; bases outside the gene matches: 4. Per germline, CDR1 MNHNY and CDR2 SVGAGI (reference sequence). The CDR3 contains 16 residues. CDR3 sequence reads: CASSYGLAGGPYEQYF. The CDR3 nucleotides read TGTGCCAGCAGTTACGGGCTAGCGGGGGGGCCCTACGAGCAGTACTTC.

The chain links TRBV20-1 to TRBJ2-1; TRBD1 or TRBD2 may be the D gene (5 bases each). TRBJ2-7 explains the end of the DNA better; the J call may be wrong. The CDR3 has 14 residues. In germline, CDR1 is DFQATT, CDR2 SNEGSKA (reference sequence). CDR3 in DNA: TGCAGTGCTAGTCTGGGACCTTCCTACAATGAGCAGTACTTC. Translated, it gives CSASLGPSYNEQYF.

This clonotype appeared once. The J gene is TRBJ2-1, the V gene TRBV6-2 or TRBV6-3, with D possibly being TRBD1 (6 bases). The V gene lost 2 bases and the J gene lost 4 bases, with 12 bases spanning the gap. This CDR3 has 15 residues. Germline CDR1 is MNHEY and CDR2 is SVGEGT. CDR3 nucleotides: TGTGCCAGCAGTTACCCTGAGACAGGATACAATGAGCAGTTCTTC. It specifies CASSYPETGYNEQFF.

The V call is TRBV3-1, the J call TRBJ2-7; no clear D gene. Germline CDR1 reads LGHDT; CDR2 reads YNNKEL (reference sequence). The V end was cut by 1 base, the J end by 8 bases, with 6 bases between. The CDR3 runs 11 residues. The CDR3 DNA sequence: TGTGCCAGCAGCCAAGTGGGGAAGCAGTACTTC. It encodes CASSQVGKQYF.

The chain combines TRBV27 with TRBJ2-1, with D perhaps TRBD1 (6 bases). The V end was cut by 6 bases, the J end by 0 bases, with 12 bases between. The CDR3 extends over 15 amino acids. Germline loops: CDR1 MNHEY, CDR2 SMNVEV (reference sequence). The CDR3 nucleotides read TGTGCCAGCAGGGGACATTCCTCCTCCTACAATGAGCAGTTCTTC. This codes for CASRGHSSSYNEQFF.

Points on this clonotype: With a much larger clone just one base away, this may be a read error. This chain links TRBV6-6 with TRBJ2-3, with 10 bases fitting TRBD1. The CDR3 consists of 15 residues. From germline, CDR1 is MNHNY and CDR2 SVGAGI (reference sequence). J was trimmed by 3 bases and V by 7 bases; bases with no gene match: 7. CDR3 loop: CASNIPGQGTDTQYF. CDR3 bases: TGTGCCAGCAACATTCCGGGACAGGGGACAGATACGCAGTATTTT.

The J gene is TRBJ2-1, the V gene TRBV5-1, with D tentatively TRBD1 (6 bases). Per the germline V gene, CDR1 is SGHRS and CDR2 is YFSETQ. The CDR3 length is 15 residues. V dropped 0 bases and J dropped 6 bases, with 13 bases sitting between them. CDR3 DNA sequence: TGCGCCAGCAGCTTGGGCCAGGGGTTATCCAATGAGCAGTTCTTC. It is translated as CASSLGQGLSNEQFF.

The rearrangement joins TRBV9 to TRBJ2-1, with 7 nucleotides matching TRBD2. The length of the CDR3 is 12 residues. Germline V gene data show CDR1 as SGDLS and CDR2 as YYNGEE. Trimming at V came to 3 bases and at J to 12 bases, leaving 6 bases not matched to a gene. In DNA, the CDR3 is TGTGCCAGCAGCGGCCCTAGCGGTGCGCAGTTCTTC. Translation gives CASSGPSGAQFF.